The 29 T cell receptor beta chains in this list originate from one sample, sequenced in a study of Graves' ophthalmopathy and Graves' hyperthyroidism. For repertoire sequencing, the TCR beta CDR3 regions were amplified from RNA transcripts. The library came from an HTBI-primed first-round RT-PCR and a second-round multiplex PCR. TCRdb re-called the multiplex PCR reads through MiXCR, storing one row per CDR3 protein. The sample holds approximately 210,000 distinct CDR3 sequences, around 28% seen once. The specimen was peripheral blood. The source of these receptors is a man aged 45-65 years with Graves' ophthalmopathy.

Many counts were recorded for this clonotype. The V gene is TRBV7-8, the J gene TRBJ2-7; a weak D match, TRBD2 (5 bases). The CDR3 has 14 amino acids. Germline loops: CDR1 SGHVS, CDR2 FQNEAQ. Trimming cost V 7 bases and J 1 base, with 14 bases left between them. The chain's CDR3 is CASTFQWRSYEQYF. The CDR3 DNA reads as TGTGCCAGCACCTTCCAGTGGAGGTCCTACGAGCAGTACTTC. The complete variable domain, with remaining parts taken from reference TRBV7-8 and TRBJ2-7, reads GAGVSQSPRYKVAKRGQDVALRCDPISGHVSLFWYQQALGQGPEFLTYFQNEAQLDKSGLPSDRFFAERPEGSVSTLKIQRTQQEDSAVYLCASTFQWRSYEQYFGPGTRLTVT.

The chain carries TRBV28 and TRBJ1-1; D not certain. Trimming pared 3 bases from V and 5 bases from J, leaving 13 bases between. CDR1 and CDR2 from the germline V gene are MDHEN and SYDVKM. This CDR3 comprises 14 residues. CDR3 sequence (DNA): TGTGCCAGCAGTTTGTCCCTGCGAGGTACTGAAGCTTTCTTT. Translation gives CASSLSLRGTEAFF.

The chain links TRBV28 to TRBJ1-3; possibly TRBD1 for D (6 bases). Germline assignment: CDR1 MDHEN and CDR2 SYDVKM. The V end lost 5 bases, the J end lost 2 bases, and 13 bases lay between the germline ends. The CDR3 is made up of 15 amino acids. The CDR3 sequence is CASSLETGPGNTIYF. DNA for the CDR3: TGTGCCAGCAGTCTCGAAACAGGGCCTGGAAACACCATATATTTT.

This clonotype showed up many times. The genes are TRBV19 and TRBJ2-5; 13 bases match TRBD2. Germline CDR1 and CDR2: LNHDA and SQIVND (reference sequence). CDR3 length: 16 residues. Unmatched junction bases numbered 9, after V lost 7 bases and J lost 4 bases. The chain's CDR3 is CASKNGLAGDSETQYF. The CDR3 DNA follows: TGTGCCAGTAAGAACGGACTAGCGGGAGATTCAGAGACCCAGTACTTC.

This clonotype was picked up many times. The J gene is TRBJ1-5, the V gene TRBV30; D might be TRBD1 (6 bases). CDR3 length: 14 residues. CDR1 and CDR2 (germline): GTSNPN, SVGIG (reference sequence). V was shortened by 1 base and J by 4 bases, with 11 bases between the two germline ends. The CDR3 region is CAWSGGQINQPQHF. The DNA for the CDR3 is TGTGCCTGGAGTGGGGGGCAGATAAATCAGCCCCAGCATTTT. Full variable domain (missing parts from reference TRBV30 and TRBJ1-5): SQTIHQWPATLVQPVGSPLSLECTVEGTSNPNLYWYRQAAGRGLQLLFYSVGIGQISSEVPQNLSASRPQDRQFILSSKKLLLSDSGFYLCAWSGGQINQPQHFGDGTRLSIL.

This clonotype was counted many times. This rearrangement joins TRBV2 to TRBJ2-5; D is possibly TRBD1 (5 bases). The CDR3 has 13 residues. CDR1 SNHLY and CDR2 FYNNEI come from the germline V gene. The ends were cut back, 4 bases at V and 2 bases at J, with 8 bases in the middle. The CDR3 reads CASSGQFQETQYF. The CDR3 DNA is TGTGCCAGCAGTGGACAGTTTCAAGAGACCCAGTACTTC.

V is TRBV6-1 and J is TRBJ1-1; weak D call: TRBD1 (5 bases). In germline, CDR1 is MNHNS, CDR2 SASEGT. V gave up 7 bases and J gave up 4 bases, with 16 bases separating them. This CDR3 is built from 14 residues. In nucleotides, the CDR3 is TGTGCCAGCAACCAGGGCCGTCTTAGCACTGAAGCTTTCTTT. Amino acid sequence: CASNQGRLSTEAFF.

This clonotype has ten or more counts. Mismatch with germline at one junction end may stem from a read error. The V gene is TRBV19, the J gene TRBJ2-7; TRBD2 is a possible D gene (6 bases). The germline V gene has CDR1 LNHDA and CDR2 SQIVND (reference sequence). The CDR3 is 12 residues long. CDR3 DNA: TGTGCCAGTGGTATAGGGAGGTACGAGCAGTACTTC. Translating gives CASGIGRYEQYF.

The chain has TRBV29-1 and TRBJ1-2, with TRBD1 as a possible D gene (6 bases). CDR1 and CDR2 from the germline V gene are SQVTM and ANQGSEA. Trimming took off 6 bases at V and 2 bases at J, with 13 bases between the two ends. The CDR3 runs to 13 residues. CDR3 nucleotides: TGCAGCGTGGCGGGGGGCGCAAACTATGGCTACACCTTC. Encoded protein: CSVAGGANYGYTF.

This chain connects TRBV6-5 to TRBJ2-2, with a possible D match to TRBD2 (5 bases). CDR1 is MNHEY and CDR2 is SVGAGI in the germline V gene. V dropped 4 bases and J dropped 7 bases, with 10 bases sitting between them. The CDR3 has 13 amino acids. Written as DNA, the CDR3 is TGTGCCAGCAGTTCGGCGGGCGGCGGGGAGCTGTTTTTT. It specifies CASSSAGGGELFF.

V usage is TRBV6-1 and J usage is TRBJ1-1; D perhaps matches TRBD1 (5 bases). V lost 7 bases and J 12 bases, leaving 21 bases between the germline ends. CDR1 MNHNS and CDR2 SASEGT come from the germline V gene. The CDR3 has 13 residues. This CDR3 is CASKSGWGRRSFF. Here the CDR3 DNA reads TGTGCCAGCAAGTCAGGCTGGGGGAGGAGGTCTTTCTTT.

In its sample, this clonotype was seen many times. This chain uses TRBV6-2 or TRBV6-3 with TRBJ2-7, with D possibly matching TRBD2 (5 bases). The germline CDR1 and CDR2 sequences are MNHEY and SVGEGT. V dropped 4 bases and J dropped 5 bases, with 24 bases sitting between them. CDR3 size: 17 residues. The CDR3 protein is CASSSLKDLNLRHEQYF. CDR3 DNA sequence: TGTGCCAGCAGTTCCCTTAAGGACTTAAACCTACGGCACGAGCAGTACTTC.

The rearrangement uses TRBV6-2 or TRBV6-3 and TRBJ2-7; TRBD1 or TRBD2 may be the D gene (7 bases each). V was cut by 2 bases and J by 5 bases, with 16 bases left in between. CDR1 is MNHEY, CDR2 SVGEGT, per germline. The CDR3 is made up of 15 amino acids. The CDR3 DNA reads TGTGCCAGCAGTTACGGCGGGGGACAGACCCACGAGCAGTACTTC. This gives the protein CASSYGGGQTHEQYF.

This clonotype was counted many times. The V and J genes are TRBV20-1 and TRBJ2-7; 14 bases agree with TRBD2. With V trimmed by 4 bases and J by 5 bases, 10 bases remained unmatched. CDR1 and CDR2 (germline): DFQATT, SNEGSKA (reference sequence). This CDR3 spans 16 amino acids. The CDR3 spells CSANPVGTSGSDEQYF. The CDR3 nucleotides are TGCAGTGCTAACCCCGTAGGGACTAGCGGGAGCGACGAGCAGTACTTC.

This clonotype was recorded at least ten times. The chain uses TRBV24-1 and TRBJ2-6; D gene ambiguous. The V end was cut by 2 bases, the J end by 6 bases, with 16 bases between. This CDR3 has 17 amino acids. The germline V gene encodes CDR1 KGHDR and CDR2 SFDVKD. The CDR3 sequence is CATSDSEAHPEANVLTF. DNA of the CDR3: TGTGCCACCAGTGATTCAGAGGCCCACCCAGAGGCCAACGTCCTGACTTTC.

This clonotype was seen at least ten times. This chain links TRBV7-9 with TRBJ1-6; D is unclear. The CDR3 spans 12 residues. V was shortened by 1 base and J by 9 bases, with 4 bases between the two germline ends. Germline V gene sequence: CDR1 SEHNR, CDR2 FQNEAQ (reference sequence). Here the CDR3 reads CASSLGSSPLHF. The CDR3 region has the DNA TGTGCCAGCAGCTTAGGATCTTCACCCCTCCACTTT.

The V call is TRBV10-1, the J call TRBJ1-1; D is perhaps TRBD1 (5 bases). Between the trimmed V and J ends, which lost 4 bases and 4 bases, there was a span of 10 bases. This CDR3 contains 13 residues. Germline CDR1 and CDR2: WNHNN and SYGVQD (reference sequence). The CDR3 DNA sequence: TGCGCCAGCAGTGTCGCTGGGGGCACTGAAGCTTTCTTT. This codes for CASSVAGGTEAFF.

This clonotype was seen repeatedly, ten times or more. This chain connects TRBV12-5 to TRBJ2-2; 8 bases agree with TRBD2. Germline trimming cut 9 bases from V and 0 bases from J; bases unmatched to any gene: 0. Germline V gene sequence: CDR1 LGHNT, CDR2 FRNRAP. The CDR3 is made up of 13 amino acids. The CDR3 protein is CASGRANTGELFF. The CDR3 DNA sequence: TGTGCTAGCGGGAGGGCGAACACCGGGGAGCTGTTTTTT.

The chain combines TRBV11-2 with TRBJ2-7, with TRBD2 as a possible D gene (6 bases). V was clipped by 7 bases and J by 0 bases, with 16 bases between them. There are 15 residues in the CDR3. Germline V gene sequence: CDR1 SGHAT, CDR2 FQNNGV. This CDR3 is CASTSSGLSSYEQYF. The CDR3 nucleotides are TGTGCCAGCACCAGTAGCGGTTTAAGCTCCTACGAGCAGTACTTC. Full variable domain (outside the CDR3, taken from reference TRBV11-2 and TRBJ2-7): EAGVAQSPRYKIIEKRQSVAFWCNPISGHATLYWYQQILGQGPKLLIQFQNNGVVDDSQLPKDRFSAERLKGVDSTLKIQPAKLEDSAVYLCASTSSGLSSYEQYFGPGTRLTVT.

A word on this clonotype: The junction departs from the called germline gene at one end, perhaps through a read error. CDR3 bases: TGCGGTGCTAGGTTGGGAGGAAACACCATATATTTT. Protein sequence: CGARLGGNTIYF. V is TRBV20-1 and J is TRBJ1-3; D ambiguous. Per the germline V gene, CDR1 is DFQATT and CDR2 is SNEGSKA (reference sequence). CDR3 length: 12 amino acids.

This clonotype was recorded at least ten times. J is TRBJ2-2 and V is TRBV28; possibly TRBD1 for D (5 bases). The CDR3 is made up of 15 amino acids. CDR1 is MDHEN and CDR2 is SYDVKM in the germline V gene. V gave up 4 bases and J gave up 5 bases, with 14 bases separating them. The CDR3 sequence is CASSSPLRGTGELFF. The CDR3 bases are TGTGCCAGCAGTTCCCCACTTAGGGGAACCGGGGAGCTGTTTTTT.

This clonotype was recorded many times. The rearrangement uses TRBV20-1 and TRBJ1-5, with D tentatively TRBD1 (6 bases). The CDR3 covers 14 residues. The germline V and J ends were trimmed by 6 bases and 1 base, with 13 bases remaining between them. Per germline, CDR1 DFQATT and CDR2 SNEGSKA (reference sequence). CDR3 in amino acids: CSATTGSSNQPQHF. DNA for the CDR3: TGCAGTGCCACAACAGGGTCGAGCAATCAGCCCCAGCATTTT.

This clonotype was seen a single time. This sequence joins TRBV12-3 or TRBV12-4 and TRBJ1-1, with 10 bases aligning to TRBD1. There are 14 residues in the CDR3. V lost 4 bases and J lost 5; bases outside the gene matches: 4. The CDR3 sequence is CASSWGQGITEAFF. In nucleotides, the CDR3 is TGTGCCAGCAGTTGGGGACAGGGGATTACTGAAGCTTTCTTT.

This clonotype was detected ten times or more. The chain is built from TRBV7-2 and TRBJ1-5; D is uncertain. This CDR3 contains 13 residues. Germline-derived CDR1 and CDR2 are SGHTA and FQGNSA. V shed 3 bases and J shed 8 bases, with 11 bases lying between them. The CDR3, as DNA: TGTGCCAGCAGCTTCGGCCCGAGGGAGCCCCAGCATTTT. Translating gives CASSFGPREPQHF.

This clonotype was counted many times. The V and J genes are TRBV2 and TRBJ2-7, with D perhaps matching TRBD1 or TRBD2 (5 bases each). Germline CDR1 is SNHLY and CDR2 is FYNNEI. Trimming removed 2 bases at V and 4 bases at J, with 15 bases between. CDR3 length: 15 amino acids. CDR3 coding DNA: TGTGCCAGCAGTGAAACCGGGACGGTAGGGTACGAGCAGTACTTC. Residues: CASSETGTVGYEQYF.

This clonotype was found many times. This chain uses TRBV12-3 or TRBV12-4 with TRBJ1-1; tentative D call: TRBD1 (6 bases). This CDR3 comprises 13 residues. V dropped 5 bases and J dropped 2 bases, with 9 bases sitting between them. The CDR3 loop is CASSRQVNTEAFF. CDR3 nucleotides: TGTGCCAGCAGTCGACAGGTAAACACTGAAGCTTTCTTT.

The chain joins TRBV15 to TRBJ2-7; weak D call: TRBD2 (6 bases). The length of the CDR3 is 12 residues. Per the germline V gene, CDR1 is LNHNV and CDR2 is YYDKDF (reference sequence). The V and J ends lost 0 bases and 6 bases respectively, with 6 bases between them. The DNA for the CDR3 is TGTGCCACCAGCAGAGAGGGAGGCGAGCAGTACTTC. It yields the protein CATSREGGEQYF.

This clonotype occurred many times. The J gene is TRBJ2-7, the V gene TRBV3-1; D call uncertain. Germline V gene sequence: CDR1 LGHDT, CDR2 YNNKEL (reference sequence). Trimming left V 1 base short and J 3 bases short, with 13 bases between. This CDR3 comprises 15 residues. The DNA for the CDR3 is TGTGCCAGCAGCCAAGGCCTCGGCACAGACTACGAGCAGTACTTC. Translating it yields CASSQGLGTDYEQYF.

This clonotype was found a few times. V usage is TRBV6-5 and J usage is TRBJ2-2; a weak D match, TRBD2 (5 bases). The ends were cut back, 4 bases at V and 7 bases at J, with 13 bases in the middle. Germline V gene sequence: CDR1 MNHEY, CDR2 SVGAGI. CDR3 length: 14 amino acids. The CDR3 sequence is CASSLGGSIGELFF. The CDR3 DNA reads as TGTGCCAGCAGTTTGGGTGGGAGTATCGGGGAGCTGTTTTTT.